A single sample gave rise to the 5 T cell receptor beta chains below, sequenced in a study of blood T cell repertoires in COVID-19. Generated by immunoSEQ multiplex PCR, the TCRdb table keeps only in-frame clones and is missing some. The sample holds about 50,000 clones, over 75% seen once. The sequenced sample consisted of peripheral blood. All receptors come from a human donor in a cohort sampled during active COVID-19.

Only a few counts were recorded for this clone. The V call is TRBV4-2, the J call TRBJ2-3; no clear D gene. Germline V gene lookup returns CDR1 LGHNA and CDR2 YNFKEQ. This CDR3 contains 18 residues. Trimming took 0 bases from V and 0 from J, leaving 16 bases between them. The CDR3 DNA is TGTGCCAGCAGCCAAGATCCGACTCTACCTTCTAGCACAGATACGCAGTATTTT. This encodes CASSQDPTLPSSTDTQYF.

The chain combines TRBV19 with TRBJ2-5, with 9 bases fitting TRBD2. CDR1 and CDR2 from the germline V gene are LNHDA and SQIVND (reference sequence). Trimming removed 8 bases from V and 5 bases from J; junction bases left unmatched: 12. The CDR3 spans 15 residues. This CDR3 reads CASSTTGTSSETQYF. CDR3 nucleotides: TGTGCCAGTTCAACGACCGGGACTAGCTCTGAGACCCAGTACTTC. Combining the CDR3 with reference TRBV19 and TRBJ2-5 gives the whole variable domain DGGITQSPKYLFRKEGQNVTLSCEQNLNHDAMYWYRQDPGQGLRLIYYSQIVNDFQKGDIAEGYSVSREKKESFPLTVTSAQKNPTAFYLCASSTTGTSSETQYFGPGTRLLVL.

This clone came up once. The CDR3 DNA reads TGTGCCAGCAGTGTCGTCACGGGGGAGCAGTACTTC. Translated, it gives CASSVVTGEQYF. The chain joins TRBV28 to TRBJ2-7, with a possible D match to TRBD2 (5 bases). The CDR3 is 12 residues long. In germline, CDR1 is MDHEN, CDR2 SYDVKM. V was shortened by 5 bases and J by 7 bases, with 12 bases between the two germline ends.

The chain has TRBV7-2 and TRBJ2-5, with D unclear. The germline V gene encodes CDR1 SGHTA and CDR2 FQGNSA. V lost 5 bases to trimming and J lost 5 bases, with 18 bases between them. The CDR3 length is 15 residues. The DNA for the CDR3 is TGTGCCAGCAGCCCCGGCCACGGTCTAGGCGAGACCCAGTACTTC. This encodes CASSPGHGLGETQYF.

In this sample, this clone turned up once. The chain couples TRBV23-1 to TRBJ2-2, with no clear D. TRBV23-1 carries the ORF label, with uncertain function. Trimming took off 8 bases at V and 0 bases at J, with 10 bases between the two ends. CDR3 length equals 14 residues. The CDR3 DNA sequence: TGCGCCAGCCACCCCGACACGAACACCGGGGAGCTGTTTTTT. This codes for CASHPDTNTGELFF.